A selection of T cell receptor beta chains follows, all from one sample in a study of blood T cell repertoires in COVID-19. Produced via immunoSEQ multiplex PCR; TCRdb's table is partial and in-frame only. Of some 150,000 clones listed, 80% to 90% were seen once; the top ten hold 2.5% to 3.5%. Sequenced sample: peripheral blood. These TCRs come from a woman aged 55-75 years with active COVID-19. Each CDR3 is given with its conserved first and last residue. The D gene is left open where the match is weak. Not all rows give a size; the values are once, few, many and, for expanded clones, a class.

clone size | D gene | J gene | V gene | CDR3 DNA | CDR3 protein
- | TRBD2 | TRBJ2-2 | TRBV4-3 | TGCGCCAGCAGCCCTCCTGGGCTAGCGGGAGACACCGGGGAGCTGTTTTTT | CASSPPGLAGDTGELFF
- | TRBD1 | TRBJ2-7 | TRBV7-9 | TGTGCCAGTAAGGGGACAGGGGCCCTGCTGGGGCAGTACTTC | CASKGTGALLGQYF
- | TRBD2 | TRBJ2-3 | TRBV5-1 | TGCGCCAGCAGCCTGGGACTAGCGGATACCACAGATACGCAGTATTTT | CASSLGLADTTDTQYF
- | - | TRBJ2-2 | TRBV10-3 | TGTGCCATCAGGGGGGGGACAGGCAACACCGGGGAGCTGTTTTTT | CAIRGGTGNTGELFF
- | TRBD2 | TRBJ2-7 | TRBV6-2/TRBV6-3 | TGTGCCAGCAGTTTCGCTAGCGGGTACTACGAGCAGTACTTC | CASSFASGYYEQYF
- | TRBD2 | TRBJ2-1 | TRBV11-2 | TGTGCCAGCAGCTCCCCAGGACTAGCCGGGAGAACCTACAATGAGCAGTTCTTC | CASSSPGLAGRTYNEQFF
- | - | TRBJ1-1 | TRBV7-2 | TGTGCCAGCAGCTTAAACGGGGGGCTGAACACTGAAGCTTTCTTT | CASSLNGGLNTEAFF
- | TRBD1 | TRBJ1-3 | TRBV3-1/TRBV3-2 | TGTGCCAGCAGCCTGGGGACAGCCCGCTCTGGAAACACCATATATTTT | CASSLGTARSGNTIYF
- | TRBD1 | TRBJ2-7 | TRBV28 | TGTGCCAGCAGTTCTTACTCCGGGACAGGGGGAATCGAGCAGTACTTC | CASSSYSGTGGIEQYF
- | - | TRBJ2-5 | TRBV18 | TGTGCCAGCTCACCAAACCCTAGCTCGAAGACCCAGTACTTC | CASSPNPSSKTQYF
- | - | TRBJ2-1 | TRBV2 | TGTGCCAGCAGGAATTCAGCAGGATGGCAGTTCTTC | CASRNSAGWQFF
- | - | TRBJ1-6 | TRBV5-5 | TGTGCCAGTCGAGAACGGGTAAATTCACCCCTCCACTTT | CASRERVNSPLHF
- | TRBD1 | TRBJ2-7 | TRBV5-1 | TGCGCCAGCAGCCACGGGACAGGAGGGTACGAGCAGTACTTC | CASSHGTGGYEQYF
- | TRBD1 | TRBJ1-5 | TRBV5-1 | TGCGCCAGCAGCCCGACAGGGTCCTTCAATCAGCCCCAGCATTTT | CASSPTGSFNQPQHF
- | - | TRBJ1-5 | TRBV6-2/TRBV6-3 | TGTGCCAGCAGTTACTGGGGCCAGGGCCGTCAGCCCCAGCATTTT | CASSYWGQGRQPQHF
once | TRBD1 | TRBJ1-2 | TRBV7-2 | TGTGCCAGCAGCTCGCAACAGGGGAACTATGGCTACACCTTC | CASSSQQGNYGYTF
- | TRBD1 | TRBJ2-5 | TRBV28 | TGTGCCAGCAGTTTCTCAGGGGGCGTGGAAGAGACCCAGTACTTC | CASSFSGGVEETQYF
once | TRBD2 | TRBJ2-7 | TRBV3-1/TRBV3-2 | TGTGCCAGCAGCCAAGATGTAGGACTAGCGTTAATCCACGAGCAGTACTTC | CASSQDVGLALIHEQYF
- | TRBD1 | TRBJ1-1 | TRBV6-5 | TGTGCCAGCAGCCTCTATGGGACAGGGAACACTGAAGCTTTCTTT | CASSLYGTGNTEAFF
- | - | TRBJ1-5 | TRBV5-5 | TGTGCCAGCAGCTTGGGGCCCCCCTTACAGGGAGGGAGTCAGCCCCAGCATTTT | CASSLGPPLQGGSQPQHF